Reported below is one T cell receptor beta chain. Its antigen is not known. Regions amplified from RNA transcripts were the TCR beta CDR3 regions. Initially, a first-round RT-PCR of the TCR CDR3 employed the HTBI primer set. TCRdb reanalysed the multiplex PCR reads using MiXCR and keeps one entry per CDR3 protein. The sample lists around 600,000 distinct CDR3 sequences; more than 13% were seen once. This entry belongs to a study of T cells in Graves' hyperthyroidism and ophthalmopathy. Study as a whole: Peripheral blood sampling occurred at initial diagnosis, before any treatment. Study-wide results and limits: Stable hyperthyroidism was told apart from ophthalmopathy by a model built on 13 V-J features.

Uncontrolled infection, other autoimmune disease, pregnancy or lactation disqualified patients from enrolment. This TCR was sampled from a young woman with Graves' ophthalmopathy. The sample was blood.

CDR3 protein: CASSVGLADSYEQYF. CDR3 DNA sequence: TGTGCCAGCAGCGTAGGACTAGCGGACTCCTACGAGCAGTACTTC. This chain uses TRBV9 with TRBJ2-7; 9 bases map to TRBD2. The J segment lost 0 bases and the V segment lost 0 bases, leaving 1 base of the junction unmatched. The germline V gene encodes CDR1 SGDLS and CDR2 YYNGEE. The length of the CDR3 is 15 residues.